This section outlines one T cell receptor beta chain sequence together with its context. These data are taken from a study of T cell changes during pregnancy in multiple sclerosis. The V end lost 5 bases, the J end lost 0 bases, and 14 bases lay between the germline ends. CDR1 is MNHEY and CDR2 is SMNVEV in the germline V gene (reference sequence). The CDR3 consists of 15 residues. Only in-frame clones appear in the TCRdb table, and some are missing; sequencing was by immunoSEQ multiplex PCR. The repertoire includes about 52,000 clones, approximately 92% of them detected once, and roughly 0.71% sits in the top ten.

This chain links TRBV27 with TRBJ2-7; the D gene is possibly TRBD2 (6 bases). Sequencing used CD4+ T cells from peripheral blood mononuclear cells, obtained in the third trimester of pregnancy. The sequence was obtained from a female donor with multiple sclerosis, enrolled in a pregnancy study. The CDR3 sequence is CASSAGTSSSYEQYF. The CDR3 bases are TGTGCCAGCAGTGCCGGGACTTCAAGCTCCTACGAGCAGTACTTC.